These T cell receptor beta chains were read from a single sample in a study of immune evolution from preneoplasia to lung adenocarcinoma. Generated by immunoSEQ multiplex PCR, the TCRdb table keeps only in-frame clones and is missing some. The sample yields 8,000 to 10,000 clones, 88% seen once. Specimen: FFPE invasive lung adenocarcinoma tissue. These receptors all stem from a person aged 70 to 85 with invasive lung adenocarcinoma. Some clones in this sample may be carry-over from other donors' samples. Both conserved end residues are trimmed from each CDR3. The order of the fields is clone size, J gene, V gene, CDR3 protein. The listing skips clone size in some rows; elsewhere it reads once, few, many or a size class.

>-|TRBJ1-1|TRBV30
AWSGNQYGDLTEAF
>once|TRBJ1-5|TRBV11-2
ASSSMGPGQPQH
>-|TRBJ1-1|TRBV1
TSSQDRGCDTEAF
>few|TRBJ1-4|TRBV10-2
ASSDWGLKNEKLF
>-|TRBJ2-5|TRBV29-1
SVEPPHQETQY
>-|TRBJ2-7|TRBV2
ASSEDWEQY
>-|TRBJ1-2|TRBV6-1
ASSVRGAGYGYT
>-|TRBJ1-2|TRBV6-5
ASSFGTSRGNYGYT
>-|TRBJ2-3|TRBV15
ATSREYSLRTDTQY
>-|TRBJ2-5|TRBV5-1
ASSTSGGDGGTQY
>-|TRBJ2-7|TRBV11-1
ASSPNGYEQY
>-|TRBJ2-5|TRBV9
ASSVEPGLVGETQY
>-|TRBJ1-3|TRBV7-7
ASSLSLTGNTIY
>-|TRBJ2-3|TRBV7-3
ASSLIGVTDTQY
>-|TRBJ2-1|TRBV4-2
ASSQGNLEPYNEQF
>-|TRBJ1-1|TRBV7-6
ASSRKRTGMNTEAF
>once|TRBJ1-2|TRBV5-4
ASSFQDPNYGYT
>-|TRBJ1-2|TRBV19
ASKEGKDGYT
>-|TRBJ2-5|TRBV28
ASSRNHQETQY
>-|TRBJ2-2|TRBV7-8
ASSARLAGASGELF
>-|TRBJ2-7|TRBV5-6
ASSLVGVLNEQY
>-|TRBJ2-6|TRBV5-4
ASSGKTGANVLT
>-|TRBJ1-1|TRBV19
ASSIVPDRVSTEAF
>-|TRBJ2-3|TRBV5-8
ASSLEDTDTQY
>once|TRBJ2-7|TRBV19
ASSIGTFYEQY
>-|TRBJ2-1|TRBV11-1
ASSRVYNEQF
>-|TRBJ2-7|TRBV11-2
ASSLDLQGPYEQY
>-|TRBJ1-4|TRBV4-2
ASSQAGENEKLF
>-|TRBJ2-3|TRBV9
ASSARMGQGADTQY
>-|TRBJ2-7|TRBV28
ASSLEWTGGDYEQY
>-|TRBJ1-2|TRBV28
ASSLLSLRLGYT
>-|TRBJ1-5|TRBV12-2
ASRSGPDRVVNQPQH
>-|TRBJ1-1|TRBV6-5
ASSTPLGQAAS
>-|TRBJ1-1|TRBV6-6
ASSTLSLNTEAF
>few|TRBJ2-7|TRBV6-1
ASSGYSGTYEQY
>few|TRBJ2-7|TRBV30
AWSVPRPGRTPFGEQY
>-|TRBJ2-1|TRBV5-6
ASSLQLSSYNEQF
>-|TRBJ2-1|TRBV6-5
ASSIGSTTYNEQF
>-|TRBJ1-5|TRBV9
ASSVGSANQPQH
>-|TRBJ2-3|TRBV29-1
SVENEDADTQY
>-|TRBJ2-7|TRBV19
ASSIDGTGIGGYEQY
>-|TRBJ2-3|TRBV4-1
ASSQAGDADTQY
>-|TRBJ2-7|TRBV12-5
ASTRSGHEQY
>-|TRBJ2-6|TRBV25-1
ASTPGLGNSGANVLT
>-|TRBJ1-5|TRBV30
AWSDSRGAAQPQH
>-|TRBJ2-5|TRBV6-5
ASSYGTGAVETQY
>-|TRBJ2-3|TRBV28
ASSSRIFTASRPQY
>-|TRBJ1-2|TRBV5-4
ASSPDRGRYGYT
>-|TRBJ2-7|TRBV11-2
ASSIGPQDYEQY
>-|TRBJ2-3|TRBV19
ASSEVAGGYTDTQY
>-|TRBJ1-1|TRBV7-9
ASRRGAGTEAF
>once|TRBJ1-3|TRBV19
ASKQQGGNTIY
>-|TRBJ2-1|TRBV7-2
ASSPEGTSGMREQF
>-|TRBJ2-3|TRBV9
ASSVSQVGTDTQY